The clone carrying this TCR beta chain was counted at least ten times. What it binds is not known. This specimen comes from a study of response to subunit inactivated influenza vaccine. TCRdb re-called the RT-PCR reads through MiXCR, storing one row per CDR3 protein. The data show fewer than 700,000 distinct CDR3 sequences, 13% seen once. Study-level points and caveats: New T cells are recruited in small numbers by each seasonal influenza vaccination, according to the authors' suggestion.

J lost 5 bases, V lost 1 base, and 10 bases had no gene match. Germline lookup yields CDR1 LGHNA and CDR2 YNFKEQ. The CDR3 runs to 17 residues. J is TRBJ2-1 and V is TRBV4-2, with TRBD2 matching over 8 bases. The source is a man between 50 and 59 years old who received an inactivated influenza vaccine. Sequenced material: PBMCs from blood, taken 40 to 50 days after vaccination. Here the CDR3 DNA reads TGTGCCAGCAGCCAAGGACCTTTAGCGGGAAGCCACAATGAGCAGTTCTTC. It translates to CASSQGPLAGSHNEQFF.